This TCR beta chain was captured in a study of post-analysis software for immune sequencing data. Study observations and caveats: Compared with controls, patients had more of roughly five TRBV segments, including TRBV5-6, TRBV5-1 and TRBV20-1. Patients with multiple sclerosis recorded significantly lower normalized Chao1 diversity than controls, the study found.

cDNA libraries of TCR beta carried unique molecular identifiers. T cells numbering roughly 0.9 to 10 million yielded cDNA molecules that totaled roughly 500,000. TCRdb fed the PCR reads into MiXCR, producing one record per CDR3 protein. The sample lists 350,000 to 500,000 distinct CDR3 sequences, less than 40% occurring once. Germline V gene lookup returns CDR1 SNHLY and CDR2 FYNNEI. This CDR3 is built from 11 residues. The V end lost 3 bases, the J end lost 3 bases, and 3 bases lay between the germline ends. This clonotype was observed at least ten times. What it recognizes is unknown. The material sequenced was blood. V usage is TRBV2 and J usage is TRBJ2-7, with D unresolved. The TCR sequence derives from a girl aged 2-10 years with multiple sclerosis. The CDR3 here is CASSDNYEQYF. For the CDR3, the DNA is TGTGCCAGCAGTGATAACTACGAGCAGTACTTC.